This T cell receptor beta chain was sequenced for a study of Graves' ophthalmopathy and Graves' hyperthyroidism. Amplification of TCR beta CDR3 regions used RNA transcripts. First-round RT-PCR relied on HTBI primers, and a second-round multiplex PCR came next. TCRdb used MiXCR to reprocess the multiplex PCR reads, holding one entry per CDR3 protein. The sample lists fewer than 650,000 distinct CDR3 sequences, approximately 22% occurring once. The CDR3 is 14 residues long. The V gene's germline CDR1 is MDHEN and CDR2 SYDVKM. This clonotype has at least ten counts. One end of the junction varies from germline; a read error may be responsible.

The chain combines TRBV28 with TRBJ2-7, with D hard to call. Material for sequencing was peripheral blood. The TCR originated in a woman between 18 and 29 years old with stable Graves' hyperthyroidism. Some clones in this sample may be carry-over from other donors' samples. CDR3 sequence reads: CATSFSIQSGEQYF. The CDR3 DNA sequence: TGTGCCACCAGTTTCTCTATTCAAAGTGGCGAGCAGTACTTC.